The TCR beta chain under discussion was sequenced for a study of blood T cell repertoires in COVID-19. Study overall: Some COVID-19 samples were acute and others convalescent; all came from the United States, Italy and Spain.

Germline CDR1 and CDR2: MNHEY and SMNVEV (reference sequence). The CDR3 is made up of 14 amino acids. V was trimmed by 4 bases and J by 2 bases, leaving 10 bases between them. The repertoire was sequenced with immunoSEQ multiplex PCR; TCRdb's copy has only in-frame clones and lacks some. The table lists about 260,000 clones, over 80% of them singletons. Seattle researchers signed up patients amid active infection and tracked them longitudinally. The specimen was peripheral blood. This receptor was obtained from a woman in her 70s with COVID-19, enrolled during active disease. The chain employs TRBV27 and TRBJ2-3; a weak D match, TRBD1 (5 bases). The CDR3 bases are TGTGCCAGCAGTTGGGCAGGGAACACAGATACGCAGTATTTT. The encoded protein is CASSWAGNTDTQYF.